Listed here is a single T cell receptor (beta chain). The target antigen is unknown. The V segment lost 8 bases and the J segment 15 bases; nucleotides outside the gene matches: 12. The CDR3 length is 12 residues. In germline, CDR1 is SEHNR, CDR2 FQNEAQ (reference sequence). TCRdb passed the multiplex PCR reads through MiXCR, listing each CDR3 protein once. Here the sample spans about 13,000 distinct CDR3 sequences, 50% being singletons. The data stem from a study of breast tumors, draining lymph nodes, adjacent tissues. Whole-study results and caveats: Tumors had less TCR diversity than lymph nodes, more than nontumor tissue. Tumor T cell lymph node origin was a supported hypothesis, not proven. Luminal-like breast cancer showed significantly higher tumor–nontumor repertoire similarity than basal-like.

The V and J genes are TRBV7-9 and TRBJ2-2, with 7 bases aligning to TRBD2. This TCR derives from a female donor with breast cancer. Some clones in this sample may be carry-over from other donors' samples. Sample: tumor-adjacent breast tissue. DNA of the CDR3: TGTGCCAGCGAGGAGCGGGAAAAGGAAGTGTTTTTT. Translated: CASEEREKEVFF.